This TCR beta chain was recorded in a study of spatial heterogeneity in lung cancer. Findings of the study overall: It was estimated that coverage of tumor T cells reached approximately 7.4% for alpha chains and less than 15% for beta chains. Tumor mutation counts were tracked by expanded intratumoral alpha and beta TCR counts.

Details on this clonotype: Its antigen remains unidentified.

The germline V gene encodes CDR1 DFQATT and CDR2 SNEGSKA (reference sequence). Trimming removed 2 bases from V and 3 bases from J, with 14 bases in between. The CDR3 is made up of 14 amino acids. Time point denoted: sample taken at primary tumor resection. Each molecule of TCR cDNA was tagged with one unique molecular identifier. TCRdb redid the calling of the 5' RACE reads with MiXCR, one entry per CDR3 protein. Counted here are a few thousand distinct CDR3 sequences, over 40% occurring once; the ten biggest clones make up 20% to 25%. Source: lung tumor tissue, taken at surgery. This TCR derives from a male donor with early-stage non-small cell lung cancer. The chain recombines TRBV20-1 with TRBJ2-7, with D possibly TRBD1 on 6 matching bases. Here the CDR3 reads CSARSPDRIYEQYF. The DNA of the CDR3 is TGCAGTGCTAGATCACCGGACAGAATCTACGAGCAGTACTTC.